This TCR beta chain came from a study of blood T cell repertoires in COVID-19. Sequencing was performed with immunoSEQ multiplex PCR; in TCRdb, only in-frame clones are kept and a portion is missing. The sample lists approximately 100,000 clones, roughly two thirds seen once, with roughly 6% in the top ten. This clone was seen only a few times. The germline CDR1 and CDR2 sequences are MNHNY and SVGAGI (reference sequence). The CDR3 has 14 residues. Trimming removed 6 bases from V and 4 bases from J; junction bases left unmatched: 4. The sample taken for sequencing was peripheral blood. The V call is TRBV6-6, the J call TRBJ2-2; 8 bases map to TRBD2. This clonotype originated in a man aged 80 or over with acute or convalescent COVID-19. The CDR3 nucleotides read TGTGCCAGCAGGAACCGGGGGGGCACCGGGGAGCTGTTTTTT. Its translation: CASRNRGGTGELFF.